A selection of T cell receptor beta chains follows, all from one sample in a study of prognosis after radiotherapy for stage I lung cancer. TCRdb re-called the multiplex PCR reads with MiXCR, one entry per CDR3 protein. The sample holds about 21,000 distinct CDR3 sequences; more than 40% are singletons and the top ten take 31%. The sample here was PBMCs, taken before or after stereotactic body radiation therapy (not recorded which). All receptors come from a donor at least 50 years old with non-small cell lung cancer. CDR3s include the opening cysteine and the closing phenylalanine or tryptophan. Each record gives: J gene, D gene, V gene, clone size, CDR3 protein, CDR3 DNA. D genes are given only for firm matches. Rows may omit the clone size; those that give it use once, few, many or a size class.

TRBJ2-1 | NA | TRBV28 | few | CASSSGHGSLEQFF | TGTGCCAGCAGTTCTGGGCATGGGAGTTTAGAGCAGTTCTTC
TRBJ2-2 | TRBD2 | TRBV20-1 | NA | CSARTSGGNTGELFF | TGCAGTGCTAGAACTAGCGGGGGGAACACCGGGGAGCTGTTTTTT
TRBJ1-5 | TRBD1 | TRBV4-1 | many | CASSGRQGISNQPQHF | TGCGCCAGCAGCGGTCGACAGGGGATTAGCAATCAGCCCCAGCATTTT
TRBJ1-2 | NA | TRBV28 | NA | CASSLPEGSKYGYTF | TGTGCCAGCAGTTTACCGGAAGGTTCTAAATATGGCTACACCTTC
TRBJ2-7 | NA | TRBV6-4 | NA | CSSSLDNYEQYF | TGTTCCAGCAGTTTGGACAACTACGAGCAGTACTTC
TRBJ1-5 | NA | TRBV6-1 | once | CASSDVPNGNQHQHF | TGTGCCAGCAGTGACGTCCCGAATGGCAATCAGCACCAGCATTTT
TRBJ2-2 | TRBD2 | TRBV19 | NA | CASSIDLVLAGGAGELFF | TGTGCCAGTAGTATAGATCTAGTGCTAGCGGGAGGGGCCGGGGAGCTGTTTTTT
TRBJ2-3 | TRBD2 | TRBV7-6 | many | CASSPSGRSVTDTQYF | TGTGCCAGCAGCCCTAGCGGGAGAAGTGTGACAGATACGCAGTATTTT
TRBJ1-6 | NA | TRBV3-1 | many | CASSPQGKSPLHF | TGTGCCAGCAGCCCTCAGGGAAAATCACCCCTCCACTTT
TRBJ1-3 | NA | TRBV28 | NA | CASRTSNVRNTIYF | TGTGCCAGCAGAACCTCAAACGTGCGAAACACCATATATTTT
TRBJ2-1 | TRBD2 | TRBV6-2/TRBV6-3 | NA | CTSGRTDNEQFF | TGTACTAGCGGGAGGACGGACAATGAGCAGTTCTTC
TRBJ2-1 | NA | TRBV20-1 | many | CSATHLWGSYNEQFF | TGCAGTGCCACTCACCTTTGGGGATCCTACAATGAGCAGTTCTTC
TRBJ2-1 | NA | TRBV7-3 | NA | CASSLRRDNEQFF | TGTGCCAGCAGCTTAAGAAGGGACAATGAGCAGTTCTTC
TRBJ1-1 | NA | TRBV5-1 | many | CASAGGNTEAFF | TGCGCCTCGGCGGGCGGGAACACTGAAGCTTTCTTT
TRBJ1-2 | NA | TRBV28 | many | CASSNPGQNYGYTF | TGTGCCAGCAGTAACCCGGGGCAGAACTATGGCTACACCTTC
TRBJ2-2 | NA | TRBV6-2/TRBV6-3 | NA | CASSRAQGWSAGELFF | TGTGCCAGCAGCCGAGCCCAGGGGTGGTCTGCCGGGGAGCTGTTTTTT
TRBJ1-4 | NA | TRBV20-1 | many | CSARRLSDEKLFF | TGCAGTGCTAGACGGCTAAGTGATGAAAAACTGTTTTTT
TRBJ1-1 | TRBD1 | TRBV19 | once | CASRPRDRGQVNTEAFF | TGTGCCAGTAGGCCCCGGGACAGGGGACAGGTGAACACTGAAGCTTTCTTT
TRBJ1-6 | NA | TRBV7-2 | once | CASSLTQYSLGSCNSPLHF | TGTGCCAGCAGCTTAACCCAGTATAGCCTGGGGTCCTGTAATTCACCCCTCCACTTT
TRBJ2-1 | TRBD2 | TRBV12-3/TRBV12-4 | many | CASSWGGRRNEQFF | TGTGCCAGCAGTTGGGGCGGGAGGAGAAATGAGCAGTTCTTC